The next 9 T cell receptor beta chains were all read from a single sample in a study of CD8 T cells in Susac syndrome. When the RNA was reverse transcribed, random hexamers were used with an input of 0.5 to 1 ug. TCRdb analysed the immunoSEQ multiplex PCR reads with MiXCR anew, one entry per CDR3 protein. Counted here are roughly 150,000 distinct CDR3 sequences, 90% to 95% occurring once; the ten biggest clones make up more than 0.2%. The specimen was CD8+ T cells from PBMCs. The receptors here all came from a human donor with multiple sclerosis.

The chain combines TRBV13 with TRBJ1-1; 7 bases match TRBD1. The V segment lost 5 bases and the J segment 1 base; nucleotides outside the gene matches: 7. Germline CDR1 and CDR2: PRHDT and FYEKMQ (reference sequence). The CDR3 length is 15 residues. DNA of the CDR3: TGTGCCAGCAGCACACCACGACAGGGGAACACTGAAGCTTTCTTT. Amino acids: CASSTPRQGNTEAFF.

The chain recombines TRBV30 with TRBJ1-1, with 8 bases fitting TRBD1. The CDR3 length is 14 residues. V lost 5 bases, J lost 5 bases, and 10 bases stayed unmatched. The germline V gene encodes CDR1 GTSNPN and CDR2 SVGIG (reference sequence). The DNA of the CDR3 is TGTGCCTGGTGCCGACAGGGGCGAGGGACTGAAGCTTTCTTT. This gives the protein CAWCRQGRGTEAFF.

The chain joins TRBV20-1 to TRBJ1-1; 10 positions match TRBD1. From germline, CDR1 is DFQATT and CDR2 SNEGSKA (reference sequence). The CDR3 consists of 17 residues. Trimming removed 0 bases from V and 0 bases from J; junction bases left unmatched: 7. CDR3 amino acids: CSARDWGTGEMNTEAFF. DNA for the CDR3: TGCAGTGCTAGAGATTGGGGGACAGGGGAGATGAACACTGAAGCTTTCTTT.

This chain connects TRBV6-6 to TRBJ1-1; 8 positions match TRBD1. V lost 4 bases, J lost 7 bases, and 11 bases stayed unmatched. The CDR3 covers 15 residues. Germline V gene sequence: CDR1 MNHNY, CDR2 SVGAGI (reference sequence). The chain's CDR3 is CASSLTTGGGYEAFF. CDR3 DNA sequence: TGTGCCAGCAGTTTAACAACAGGGGGGGGATATGAAGCTTTCTTT.

This clonotype was seen only once. This sequence joins TRBV27 and TRBJ2-7, with TRBD2 identical over 9 bases. The V segment lost 0 bases and the J segment 5 bases; nucleotides outside the gene matches: 5. There are 15 residues in the CDR3. Germline-derived CDR1 and CDR2 are MNHEY and SMNVEV (reference sequence). CDR3 nucleotide sequence: TGTGCCAGCAGTTTATCCCGCGGGGGGGCCAACGAGCAGTACTTC. Protein product: CASSLSRGGANEQYF.

In DNA form, the CDR3 reads TGTGCCAGCAGTATTACAGGGGGGAGCAATCAGCCCCAGCATTTT. Protein: CASSITGGSNQPQHF. The chain recombines TRBV2 with TRBJ1-5; 8 bases line up with TRBD1. The V segment lost 5 bases and the J segment 1 base; nucleotides outside the gene matches: 4. The CDR3 loop spans 15 amino acids. Germline V lookup: CDR1 SNHLY, CDR2 FYNNEI.

The genes are TRBV30 and TRBJ1-1, with D unclear. Germline lookup yields CDR1 GTSNPN and CDR2 SVGIG (reference sequence). Trimming took off 7 bases at V and 1 base at J, with 7 bases between the two ends. This CDR3 comprises 11 residues. The CDR3 reads CASTSNTEAFF. CDR3 DNA sequence: TGTGCCTCGACTTCGAACACTGAAGCTTTCTTT.

Concerning this clonotype itself: The junction departs from germline at one end; a sequencing error may be responsible. The chain links TRBV7-2 to TRBJ2-3; no definite D call. The germline gives CDR1 SGHTA, CDR2 FQGNSA. CDR3 length: 13 amino acids. The chain's CDR3 is CASSVAGSDTQYF. The CDR3 coding sequence is TGTGCCAGCAGCGTAGCCGGGTCCGATACGCAGTATTTT. Using reference TRBV7-2 and TRBJ2-3 for the parts outside the CDR3, the full variable domain is GAGVSQSPSNKVTEKGKDVELRCDPISGHTALYWYRQSLGQGLEFLIYFQGNSAPDKSGLPSDRFSAERTGGSVSTLTIQRTQQEDSAVYLCASSVAGSDTQYFGPGTRLTVL.

The chain uses TRBV19 and TRBJ1-1, with TRBD1 matching 9 bases. The length of the CDR3 is 13 residues. The germline V gene encodes CDR1 LNHDA and CDR2 SQIVND (reference sequence). V dropped 11 bases and J dropped 4; count of bases not matched to a gene: 8. CDR3 DNA: TGTGCCGTAATTGGACAGGGGCTCACTGAAGCTTTCTTT. Encoded protein: CAVIGQGLTEAFF.